These 26 T cell receptor beta chains came from one sample sequenced in a study of blood T cell repertoires in COVID-19. Produced via immunoSEQ multiplex PCR; TCRdb's table is partial and in-frame only. The table records 250,000 to 300,000 clones, roughly 90% of them present only once. The sample was peripheral blood. These receptors all stem from a woman between 45 and 65 years old who had recovered from COVID-19.

This chain uses TRBV6-2 or TRBV6-3 with TRBJ2-7; 7 bases match TRBD1. V shed 7 bases, J shed 6 bases, and the junction held 15 bases outside the gene matches. CDR1 and CDR2 (germline): MNHEY, SVGEGT. There are 15 residues in the CDR3. CDR3 sequence reads: CASIPGGRASSEQYF. CDR3 nucleotide sequence: TGTGCCAGCATCCCAGGGGGTAGGGCCAGTTCCGAGCAGTACTTC.

The V call is TRBV18, the J call TRBJ2-4, with a weak D call TRBD2 (5 bases). Per the germline V gene, CDR1 is KGHSH and CDR2 is LQKENI. The ends were cut back, 3 bases at V and 9 bases at J, with 12 bases in the middle. This CDR3 is 13 amino acids long. This CDR3 reads CASSPDSQGIQYF. The CDR3 region has the DNA TGTGCCAGCTCACCGGACTCCCAAGGCATTCAGTACTTC.

The rearrangement links TRBV5-6 to TRBJ2-7, with 14 bases that match TRBD2. The CDR3 totals 12 residues. Germline trimming cut 2 bases from V and 13 bases from J; bases unmatched to any gene: 2. From germline, CDR1 is SGHDT and CDR2 YYEEEE. The DNA of the CDR3 is TGTGCCAGCAGCTTCGGGACTAGCGGGAGTTACTTC. It is translated as CASSFGTSGSYF.

The chain is built from TRBV27 and TRBJ2-5; the match to TRBD1 covers 9 bases. This CDR3 comprises 16 residues. V lost 4 bases, J lost 2 bases, and 8 bases stayed unmatched. Germline V gives CDR1 MNHEY, CDR2 SMNVEV (reference sequence). DNA for the CDR3: TGTGCCAGCAGTTCGCCGGGACAGGGCTCGCAAGAGACCCAGTACTTC. Amino acid sequence: CASSSPGQGSQETQYF.

A few counts support this clone. This CDR3 reads CASSVGTGVGSPLHF. The CDR3 nucleotides are TGTGCCAGCAGCGTAGGGACAGGGGTTGGTTCACCCCTCCACTTT. V gene TRBV7-2 combines with J gene TRBJ1-6; 10 bases agree with TRBD1. This CDR3 region has 15 residues. Germline-derived CDR1 and CDR2 are SGHTA and FQGNSA. The ends lost 5 bases at V and 9 bases at J; junction bases unmatched: 7.

The J gene is TRBJ1-1, the V gene TRBV7-9; TRBD1 aligns across 7 bases. J lost 12 bases, V lost 6 bases, and 13 bases had no gene match. Germline V gives CDR1 SEHNR, CDR2 FQNEAQ (reference sequence). The CDR3 is 13 amino acids. As DNA, the CDR3 is TGTGCCAGCAGGCAAGACAGGGCCGGTGGGCCTTTCTTT. Its protein is CASRQDRAGGPFF.

This clone came up a few times. The V gene is TRBV2, the J gene TRBJ2-2; 8 bases fit TRBD2. With 2 bases clipped from V and 7 bases from J, the junction kept 6 bases outside the gene matches. The CDR3 has 15 residues. Germline-derived CDR1 and CDR2 are SNHLY and FYNNEI. The CDR3 DNA reads TGTGCCAGCAGTGAAACAAGCGGGAGTAACGGGGAGCTGTTTTTT. This sequence encodes CASSETSGSNGELFF.

The rearrangement joins TRBV5-8 to TRBJ2-4, with 9 bases lining up with TRBD2. Per the germline V gene, CDR1 is SGHTS and CDR2 is YDEGEE. The CDR3 runs 14 residues. J was trimmed by 6 bases and V by 4 bases; bases with no gene match: 5. This CDR3 reads CASSLGLALNIQYF. Here the CDR3 DNA reads TGTGCCAGCAGCCTCGGACTAGCGCTAAACATTCAGTACTTC. Variable domain in full (rest from reference TRBV5-8 and TRBJ2-4): EAGVTQSPTHLIKTRGQQATLRCSPISGHTSVYWYQQALGLGLQFLLWYDEGEERNRGNFPPRFSGRQFPNYSSELNVNALELEDSALYLCASSLGLALNIQYFGAGTRLSVL.

The chain couples TRBV5-1 to TRBJ2-3; TRBD1 matches 10 bases. V gave up 0 bases and J gave up 3 bases; unmatched junction bases: 7. This CDR3 is 17 amino acids long. Germline CDR1 reads SGHRS; CDR2 reads YFSETQ. The CDR3 is CASSLGRQGAGTDTQYF. CDR3 DNA: TGCGCCAGCAGCTTGGGACGACAGGGGGCAGGGACAGATACGCAGTATTTT.

The gene calls are TRBV4-3 and TRBJ1-2; D remains unclear. CDR1 and CDR2 from the germline V gene are LGHNA and YSLEER. V was clipped by 1 base and J by 3 bases, with 21 bases between them. This CDR3 region has 18 residues. The DNA for the CDR3 is TGCGCCAGCAGCCAAGCACTACCTCGTCGGGGAGCGGACTATGGCTACACCTTC. This encodes CASSQALPRRGADYGYTF.

The chain is built from TRBV3-1 (or the pseudogene TRBV3-2) and TRBJ1-4, with 7 bases that match TRBD1. Germline V gives CDR1 LGHDT, CDR2 YNNKEL (reference sequence). The J segment lost 7 bases and the V segment lost 6 bases, leaving 8 bases of the junction unmatched. CDR3 size: 14 residues. CDR3 bases: TGTGCCAGCAGTTACAGGGGTAGGGCTGAAAAACTGTTTTTT. This codes for CASSYRGRAEKLFF.

J is TRBJ1-2 and V is TRBV30, with D possibly matching TRBD1 (5 bases). Trimming pared 4 bases from V and 5 bases from J, leaving 14 bases between. From germline, CDR1 is GTSNPN and CDR2 SVGIG (reference sequence). This CDR3 comprises 13 residues. The DNA for the CDR3 is TGTGCCTGGACCTGGGGGGGAAGATATGGCTACACCTTC. It codes for CAWTWGGRYGYTF.

The chain links TRBV18 to TRBJ1-1; D gene unclear. The CDR3 runs to 15 residues. In germline, CDR1 is KGHSH, CDR2 LQKENI. The V end lost 0 bases, the J end lost 1 base, and 9 bases lay between the germline ends. CDR3 nucleotides: TGTGCCAGCTCACCACCGACTCCAAGGAACACTGAAGCTTTCTTT. Its translation: CASSPPTPRNTEAFF.

This sequence joins TRBV6-2 or TRBV6-3 and TRBJ2-6; weak D call: TRBD2 (5 bases). Germline V CDR1 and CDR2: MNHEY, SVGEGT. V dropped 4 bases and J dropped 4 bases, with 14 bases sitting between them. The CDR3 sequence is 16 residues long. Here the CDR3 DNA reads TGTGCCAGCAGTTGGGCCGGGGTTGGGGGGGCCAACGTCCTGACTTTC. This sequence encodes CASSWAGVGGANVLTF.

The rearrangement joins TRBV6-5 to TRBJ2-5; 8 nucleotides line up with TRBD1. Germline loops: CDR1 MNHEY, CDR2 SVGAGI. This CDR3 has 15 amino acids. V lost 10 bases to trimming and J lost 5 bases; unmatched junction nucleotides: 15. The CDR3 is CATFRGTGPRETQYF. The CDR3 DNA follows: TGTGCCACCTTTAGGGGGACAGGTCCTCGGGAGACCCAGTACTTC.

V and J are TRBV11-1 and TRBJ2-5, with D possibly matching TRBD1 (5 bases). V lost 0 bases, J lost 4 bases, and 12 bases lay in between. The length of the CDR3 is 15 residues. Germline V lookup: CDR1 SGHAT, CDR2 FQDESV (reference sequence). The CDR3 sequence is CASSLAYQGGETQYF. The DNA for the CDR3 is TGTGCCAGCAGCTTAGCGTACCAGGGTGGAGAGACCCAGTACTTC.

J is TRBJ2-7 and V is TRBV5-1; 7 positions match TRBD2. V shed 5 bases, J shed 1 base, and the junction held 18 bases outside the gene matches. This CDR3 is built from 18 residues. Germline V gives CDR1 SGHRS, CDR2 YFSETQ. CDR3 coding DNA: TGCGCCAGCAGTCCAACCCTCCAATTAGCGGGTTTGTCCTACGAGCAGTACTTC. Protein product: CASSPTLQLAGLSYEQYF. Full variable domain (remainder filled in from reference TRBV5-1 and TRBJ2-7): KAGVTQTPRYLIKTRGQQVTLSCSPISGHRSVSWYQQTPGQGLQFLFEYFSETQRNKGNFPGRFSGRQFSNSRSEMNVSTLELGDSALYLCASSPTLQLAGLSYEQYFGPGTRLTVT.

Turning to this clone: The same CDR3 can be traced to other DNA sequences in this sample. This chain uses TRBV7-2 with TRBJ2-2, with TRBD1 as a possible D gene (6 bases). Trimming took 1 base from V and 4 from J, leaving 7 bases between them. This CDR3 is built from 14 residues. Germline V gene lookup returns CDR1 SGHTA and CDR2 FQGNSA. CDR3 in DNA: TGTGCCAGCAGCTTAGGAGGGGGCACCGGGGAGCTGTTTTTT. It is translated as CASSLGGGTGELFF.

This chain connects TRBV5-1 to TRBJ2-5, with TRBD2 matching 7 bases. J gave up 1 base and V 2 bases, and 5 bases lay outside the gene matches. CDR1 and CDR2 (germline): SGHRS, YFSETQ. The CDR3 extends over 15 amino acids. CDR3 amino acids: CASSLSGAFQETQYF. The CDR3, as DNA: TGCGCCAGCAGCTTAAGCGGGGCCTTCCAAGAGACCCAGTACTTC.

V and J are TRBV7-8 and TRBJ2-4; TRBD1 aligns across 11 bases. CDR1 SGHVS and CDR2 FQNEAQ come from the germline V gene. The V gene end was trimmed by 5 bases and the J gene end by 2 bases; junction bases not matched to a gene: 8. There are 17 residues in the CDR3. The CDR3 reads CASSRWTGGASKNIQYF. The CDR3 DNA follows: TGTGCCAGCAGCCGCTGGACAGGGGGCGCTTCCAAAAACATTCAGTACTTC.

V is TRBV21-1 and J is TRBJ1-2; the DNA was not compared with TRBD1, the D call given in the table. TRBV21-1 is a pseudogene locus. The CDR3 loop spans 16 amino acids. The CDR3 reads CASSKEEQGVDYGYTF. For the CDR3, the DNA is TGTGCCAGCAGCAAAGAGGAACAGGGGGTCGACTATGGCTACACCTTC.

The chain employs TRBV27 and TRBJ2-3; the D gene is possibly TRBD2 (5 bases). V lost 5 bases to trimming and J lost 3 bases, with 15 bases between them. This CDR3 is built from 15 residues. Germline values: CDR1 MNHEY, CDR2 SMNVEV (reference sequence). The CDR3 protein is CASSPARRVTDTQYF. The CDR3 coding sequence is TGTGCCAGCAGTCCCGCGAGGCGGGTAACAGATACGCAGTATTTT.

V and J are TRBV9 and TRBJ1-3; no clear D. Trimming took 1 base from V and 0 from J, leaving 8 bases between them. This CDR3 is built from 15 residues. Per germline, CDR1 SGDLS and CDR2 YYNGEE. The CDR3 loop reads CASSVSAISGNTIYF. DNA for the CDR3: TGTGCCAGCAGCGTAAGCGCAATCTCTGGAAACACCATATATTTT.

This clone was counted once. The J gene is TRBJ1-2, the V gene TRBV28; a weak D match, TRBD1 (6 bases). This CDR3 spans 11 amino acids. The V gene's germline CDR1 is MDHEN and CDR2 SYDVKM. Trimming removed 6 bases at V and 13 bases at J, with 15 bases between. The CDR3 nucleotides read TGTGCCAGCAGGCTAGGGGGGGAAGGCACCTTC. Its protein product is CASRLGGEGTF.

The V call is TRBV7-2, the J call TRBJ1-1; 9 bases are shared with TRBD1. From germline, CDR1 is SGHTA and CDR2 FQGNSA. The ends lost 4 bases at V and 6 bases at J; junction bases unmatched: 9. The CDR3 covers 15 residues. CDR3 nucleotides: TGTGCCAGCAGCTCGTCCTCACAGGGGGCGGCTGAAGCTTTCTTT. It specifies CASSSSSQGAAEAFF. Full variable domain (remainder filled in from reference TRBV7-2 and TRBJ1-1): GAGVSQSPSNKVTEKGKDVELRCDPISGHTALYWYRQSLGQGLEFLIYFQGNSAPDKSGLPSDRFSAERTGGSVSTLTIQRTQQEDSAVYLCASSSSSQGAAEAFFGQGTRLTVV.

The rearrangement links TRBV7-6 to TRBJ2-7, with 7 bases matching TRBD1. The CDR3 is 16 amino acids. Germline CDR1 reads SGHVS; CDR2 reads FNYEAQ. The V and J ends lost 0 bases and 2 bases, in that order; junction bases with no gene match: 7. DNA of the CDR3: TGTGCCAGCAGCTTAGCAGTCCCGGGACAGACCTACGAGCAGTACTTC. This encodes CASSLAVPGQTYEQYF.